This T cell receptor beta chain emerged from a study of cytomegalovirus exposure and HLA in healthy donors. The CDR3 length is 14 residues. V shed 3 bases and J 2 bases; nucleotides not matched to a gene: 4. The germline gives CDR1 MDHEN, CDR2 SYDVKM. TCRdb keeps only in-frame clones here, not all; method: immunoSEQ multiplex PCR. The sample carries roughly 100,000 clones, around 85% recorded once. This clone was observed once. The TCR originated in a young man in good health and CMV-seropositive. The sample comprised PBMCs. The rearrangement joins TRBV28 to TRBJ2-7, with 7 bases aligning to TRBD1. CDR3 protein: CASSFLQGTYEQYF. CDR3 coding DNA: TGTGCCAGCAGTTTCCTACAGGGGACCTACGAGCAGTACTTC.